Below, 27 T cell receptor beta chains from the same sample are listed, as sequenced in a study of human T cells and chemical hapten exposure. The time point is: pre-sensitization, week 0. This sample's treatment: therapeutic diphenylcyclopropenone sensitization with weekly scalp DPC. Total RNA was isolated from whole blood that had not been fractionated. TCRdb reanalysed the RACE reads using MiXCR and keeps one entry per CDR3 protein. The table lists 35,000 or so distinct CDR3 sequences, around a tenth of them singletons. This sample comprised whole blood, obtained in connection with sensitization to the hapten diphenylcyclopropenone (DPC). These receptors were collected from a man between 50 and 59 years old with alopecia areata. Some clones in this sample may be carry-over from other donors' samples.

This clonotype was seen a handful of times. J is TRBJ2-1 and V is TRBV4-1; 11 nucleotides match TRBD2. The CDR3 runs to 15 residues. Germline loops: CDR1 MGHRA, CDR2 YSYEKL. V was clipped by 1 base and J by 6 bases; unmatched bases: 2. The CDR3 spells CASSQAGTSGNEQFF. In nucleotides, the CDR3 is TGCGCCAGCAGCCAAGCCGGGACTAGCGGCAATGAGCAGTTCTTC.

This clonotype was detected a few times. This chain links TRBV10-3 with TRBJ2-2; D is perhaps TRBD1 (6 bases). Germline V lookup: CDR1 ENHRY, CDR2 SYGVKD. V lost 2 bases to trimming and J lost 0 bases, with 10 bases between them. The CDR3 extends over 16 amino acids. In DNA form, the CDR3 reads TGTGCCATCAGTGAGGTCAGGGGAACGAACACCGGGGAGCTGTTTTTT. It codes for CAISEVRGTNTGELFF.

This clonotype was counted only a few times. This chain links TRBV29-1 with TRBJ1-2; D is undetermined. Germline values: CDR1 SQVTM, CDR2 ANQGSEA. This CDR3 comprises 11 residues. Between the trimmed V and J ends, which lost 7 bases and 4 bases, there was a span of 10 bases. The DNA of the CDR3 is TGCAGCGCCGAGCTTGCCTATGGCTACACCTTC. Translation: CSAELAYGYTF.

This clonotype has ten or more counts. This CDR3 is CASSFDRGGTDEQFF. The DNA of the CDR3 is TGTGCCAGCAGCTTCGACCGGGGCGGGACGGATGAGCAGTTCTTC. The chain employs TRBV11-2 and TRBJ2-1, with a weak D call TRBD2 (6 bases). The CDR3 sequence is 15 residues long. Germline CDR1 is SGHAT and CDR2 is FQNNGV. The V gene lost 3 bases and the J gene lost 8 bases, with 17 bases spanning the gap.

This clonotype was counted many times. This chain uses TRBV20-1 with TRBJ2-5; unclear D gene. This CDR3 spans 14 amino acids. Trimming pared 5 bases from V and 2 bases from J, leaving 15 bases between. Germline CDR1 and CDR2: DFQATT and SNEGSKA (reference sequence). The CDR3 is CSAPPAGPQETQYF. As DNA, the CDR3 is TGCAGTGCTCCCCCCGCAGGACCACAAGAGACCCAGTACTTC.

Many counts were recorded for this clonotype. V gene TRBV5-1 combines with J gene TRBJ2-3; 7 bases fit TRBD2. CDR1 is SGHRS, CDR2 YFSETQ, per germline. The CDR3 contains 13 residues. V shed 4 bases, J shed 4 bases, and the junction held 3 bases outside the gene matches. This chain's CDR3 is CASSTRGADTQYF. For the CDR3, the DNA is TGCGCCAGCAGCACCCGGGGGGCAGATACGCAGTATTTT.

Many counts were recorded for this clonotype. V gene TRBV5-1 combines with J gene TRBJ2-3; TRBD2 agrees at 12 bases. Trimming took 6 bases from V and 4 from J; bases not matched to a gene: 6. Germline V gene lookup returns CDR1 SGHRS and CDR2 YFSETQ. The CDR3 length is 15 residues. The CDR3 DNA sequence: TGCGCCAGCATTAAAGGACTAGCGGGGTCAGATACGCAGTATTTT. Its translation is CASIKGLAGSDTQYF.

This clonotype has a handful of counts. The V gene is TRBV7-2, the J gene TRBJ2-1; 14 bases are a match to TRBD2. The CDR3 has 16 amino acids. Per the germline V gene, CDR1 is SGHTA and CDR2 is FQGNSA. V trimming: 3 bases; J trimming: 7 bases; junction bases outside the gene matches: 5. The CDR3 DNA follows: TGTGCCAGCAGCTTCGGCGGGACTAGCGGGAGAAATGAGCAGTTCTTC. It encodes CASSFGGTSGRNEQFF.

This clonotype came up many times. This chain links TRBV29-1 with TRBJ1-2; no definite D call. This CDR3 comprises 12 residues. V lost 4 bases and J 6 bases, leaving 12 bases between the germline ends. Germline CDR1 SQVTM, CDR2 ANQGSEA. This CDR3 is CSVGAGGDGYTF. Here the CDR3 DNA reads TGCAGCGTTGGGGCAGGAGGTGATGGCTACACCTTC.

This clonotype came up many times. V is TRBV10-2 and J is TRBJ2-7; D possibly matches TRBD1 or TRBD2 (6 bases each). V shed 7 bases and J shed 2 bases, with 18 bases lying between them. Germline V gene lookup returns CDR1 WSHSY and CDR2 SAAADI. This CDR3 comprises 15 residues. CDR3 DNA sequence: TGCGCCAGCACCCCCGTGGGGGGCATCGCCTACGAGCAGTACTTC. Residues: CASTPVGGIAYEQYF.

This clonotype was recorded at least ten times. The CDR3 nucleotides read TGTGCCAGCAGTTACGCCGAGTCCCGGAGGAATGAGCAGTTCTTC. It specifies CASSYAESRRNEQFF. V usage is TRBV6-2 or TRBV6-3 and J usage is TRBJ2-1; weak D call: TRBD2 (5 bases). Per the germline V gene, CDR1 is MNHEY and CDR2 is SVGEGT. The CDR3 length is 15 residues. The V end lost 2 bases, the J end lost 7 bases, and 15 bases lay between the germline ends.

This clonotype was picked up many times. This rearrangement joins TRBV29-1 to TRBJ2-1; 9 nucleotides match TRBD2. CDR1 SQVTM and CDR2 ANQGSEA come from the germline V gene. Losses at the gene ends were 6 bases for V and 9 bases for J; bases not matched to a gene: 12. The CDR3 totals 14 residues. The CDR3 protein is CSVQAQREVTEQFF. The CDR3 nucleotides read TGCAGCGTGCAGGCCCAGCGGGAGGTCACTGAGCAGTTCTTC.

The sample holds many counts of this clonotype. The V gene is TRBV28, the J gene TRBJ2-1, with a tentative D call TRBD2 (5 bases). Trimming took off 11 bases at V and 2 bases at J, with 16 bases between the two ends. The germline V gene has CDR1 MDHEN and CDR2 SYDVKM. The CDR3 contains 14 residues. CDR3 loop: CAGRTPGAYNEQFF. The CDR3 region has the DNA TGTGCCGGCCGGACTCCTGGCGCCTACAATGAGCAGTTCTTC.

This clonotype was seen at least ten times. The chain combines TRBV12-3 or TRBV12-4 with TRBJ1-5; possible D gene TRBD1, 5 bases. The CDR3 covers 15 residues. Trimming removed 5 bases from V and 0 bases from J, with 11 bases in between. The CDR3 loop reads CASSIDSYSNQPQHF. DNA for the CDR3: TGTGCCAGCAGTATCGACAGCTATAGCAATCAGCCCCAGCATTTT.

The chain links TRBV4-3 to TRBJ2-7, with 7 bases identical to TRBD1. The CDR3 is 15 amino acids. Trimming took 2 bases from V and 3 from J; bases not matched to a gene: 7. Germline assignment: CDR1 LGHNA and CDR2 YSLEER. The CDR3 DNA reads TGCGCCAGCAGCCAAATGAGACAGGGAGTCTACGAGCAGTACTTC. This encodes CASSQMRQGVYEQYF.

This chain connects TRBV29-1 to TRBJ2-5, with unresolved D. This CDR3 comprises 17 residues. Trimming removed 1 base at V and 5 bases at J, with 23 bases between. Germline V gene lookup returns CDR1 SQVTM and CDR2 ANQGSEA. CDR3 DNA: TGCAGCGTTGAAGTGGGAATACGCGGACCCTCGTGGGAGACCCAGTACTTC. It translates to CSVEVGIRGPSWETQYF. Full variable domain (outside the CDR3, taken from reference TRBV29-1 and TRBJ2-5): SAVISQKPSRDICQRGTSLTIQCQVDSQVTMMFWYRQQPGQSLTLIATANQGSEATYESGFVIDKFPISRPNLTFSTLTVSNMSPEDSSIYLCSVEVGIRGPSWETQYFGPGTRLLVL.

The chain uses TRBV7-8 and TRBJ1-2; D remains unclear. The germline gives CDR1 SGHVS, CDR2 FQNEAQ. V gave up 2 bases and J gave up 4 bases, with 8 bases separating them. This CDR3 is built from 13 residues. CDR3 loop: CASSLLGTYGYTF. Written as DNA, the CDR3 is TGTGCCAGCAGCTTACTGGGTACCTATGGCTACACCTTC. Variable domain in full (rest from reference TRBV7-8 and TRBJ1-2): GAGVSQSPRYKVAKRGQDVALRCDPISGHVSLFWYQQALGQGPEFLTYFQNEAQLDKSGLPSDRFFAERPEGSVSTLKIQRTQQEDSAVYLCASSLLGTYGYTFGSGTRLTVV.

The chain links TRBV28 to TRBJ1-2; a weak D match, TRBD1 (6 bases). The CDR3 covers 13 residues. Per the germline V gene, CDR1 is MDHEN and CDR2 is SYDVKM. With 6 bases removed from V and 5 bases from J, the gap between germline ends came to 13 bases. CDR3 DNA sequence: TGTGCCAGCAGGTCAGGGGCTCTTTATGGCTACACCTTC. Translation gives CASRSGALYGYTF.

This clonotype was seen at least ten times. The V call is TRBV10-2, the J call TRBJ2-5, with TRBD2 identical over 7 bases. The germline V gene has CDR1 WSHSY and CDR2 SAAADI. With V trimmed by 5 bases and J by 1 base, 4 bases remained unmatched. The CDR3 contains 14 residues. CDR3 residues: CASSPAGLQETQYF. The CDR3 nucleotides are TGCGCCAGCAGTCCAGCGGGACTCCAAGAGACCCAGTACTTC.

There are many counts of this clonotype. The chain joins TRBV7-2 to TRBJ2-7; 13 bases line up with TRBD2. From germline, CDR1 is SGHTA and CDR2 FQGNSA. The J segment lost 5 bases and the V segment lost 4 bases, leaving 5 bases of the junction unmatched. This CDR3 has 15 residues. CDR3 sequence reads: CASSSQGLAGNEQYF. In DNA form, the CDR3 reads TGTGCCAGCAGCTCGCAGGGACTAGCGGGAAACGAGCAGTACTTC.

This clonotype occurred many times. This sequence joins TRBV6-6 and TRBJ2-2; 10 bases line up with TRBD1. Germline CDR1 and CDR2: MNHNY and SVGAGI (reference sequence). This CDR3 region has 14 residues. Unmatched junction bases numbered 4, after V lost 7 bases and J lost 5 bases. The CDR3 is CASNPGQGTGELFF. As DNA, the CDR3 is TGTGCCAGCAATCCGGGACAGGGGACCGGGGAGCTGTTTTTT.

Ten or more counts support this clonotype. This sequence joins TRBV25-1 and TRBJ1-2; 8 bases match TRBD1. V was clipped by 3 bases and J by 1 base; unmatched bases: 4. Germline V CDR1 and CDR2: MGHDK, SYGVNS. The CDR3 is 15 amino acids. The CDR3 DNA reads TGTGCCAGCAGTGAGGGGACAGGCAATAACTATGGCTACACCTTC. Its translation is CASSEGTGNNYGYTF.

This clonotype occurred many times. The chain joins TRBV4-1 to TRBJ1-3; D unresolved. Germline V CDR1 and CDR2: MGHRA, YSYEKL. V was trimmed by 2 bases and J by 4 bases, leaving 9 bases between them. The CDR3 covers 14 residues. DNA for the CDR3: TGCGCCAGCAGCCAAAGGACGGAGGGAAACACCATATATTTT. Translation gives CASSQRTEGNTIYF.

V gene TRBV7-8 combines with J gene TRBJ2-3; D remains unclear. Germline V lookup: CDR1 SGHVS, CDR2 FQNEAQ. V was clipped by 7 bases and J by 0 bases, with 11 bases between them. The CDR3 is made up of 14 amino acids. DNA for the CDR3: TGTGCCAGCACATTTAGCAGAAGCACAGATACGCAGTATTTT. Translation gives CASTFSRSTDTQYF.

The chain employs TRBV29-1 and TRBJ2-3, with D perhaps TRBD2 (6 bases). From germline, CDR1 is SQVTM and CDR2 ANQGSEA. The CDR3 has 14 residues. Trimming pared 1 base from V and 1 base from J, leaving 9 bases between. CDR3 protein: CSVEGPGGTDTQYF. The DNA for the CDR3 is TGCAGCGTTGAAGGGCCGGGAGGCACAGATACGCAGTATTTT.

This chain uses TRBV9 with TRBJ1-6, with 8 bases identical to TRBD1. With V trimmed by 4 bases and J by 9 bases, 9 bases remained unmatched. Germline loops: CDR1 SGDLS, CDR2 YYNGEE. This CDR3 region has 15 residues. This CDR3 reads CASSPGQGLGSPLHF. Here the CDR3 DNA reads TGTGCCAGCAGCCCTGGACAGGGTCTGGGTTCACCCCTCCACTTT.

This clonotype was picked up many times. The chain couples TRBV7-2 to TRBJ2-7; weak D call: TRBD1 (6 bases). Germline CDR1 and CDR2: SGHTA and FQGNSA. The CDR3 has 14 residues. Trimming shortened V by 3 bases and J by 4 bases, and 13 bases separated the two germline ends. CDR3 DNA sequence: TGTGCCAGCAGCTTCCAGACAGGAGGATACGAGCAGTACTTC. Its translation is CASSFQTGGYEQYF.